Detailed here is one T cell receptor (beta chain). Its target is not known. The data belong to a study of Tregs in tolerant kidney transplant recipients. Study-level findings and limits: The small number of patients limits these findings pending further validation. The most relevant donor-specific Treg TCRbeta repertoire apparently came from expansion with activated donor B cells.

The table came from immunoSEQ multiplex PCR; TCRdb's copy has only in-frame clones and leaves some out. Seen here are 15,000 to 20,000 clones, roughly 80% observed once, and the top ten hold roughly 2.7%. Trimming left V 2 bases short and J 7 bases short, with 18 bases between. CDR1 is GTSNPN and CDR2 is SVGIG in the germline V gene (reference sequence). CDR3 length equals 16 residues. The V and J genes are TRBV30 and TRBJ1-6, with D unclear. Sequencing used Tregs from blood. This receptor was taken from a human donor in good health. The CDR3: CAWSTGNPTKNSPLHF. The CDR3 DNA follows: TGTGCCTGGAGTACTGGGAACCCGACGAAGAATTCACCCCTCCACTTT.